The T cell receptor beta chain under discussion was sequenced for a study of shared clonotypes between healthy human individuals. The CDR3 loop spans 13 amino acids. Per the germline V gene, CDR1 is SGHDN and CDR2 is FVKESK. V shed 1 base and J shed 7 bases, with 7 bases lying between them. About 30,000 T cell genomes, or around 0.2 ug DNA, went into the sorted-subset replicate PCRs. Some clones are missing from TCRdb's copy, which holds only in-frame ones; the method was immunoSEQ multiplex PCR. The table lists 800,000 or so clones, around 96% of them singletons. A remark on this clone: Its antigen is as yet unknown.

In the naive CD8 group, cells lacked CD45RO and were positively selected for CCR7, so terminally differentiated effector memory CD45RA+ cells were left out. Study-wide results and limits: Sequencing depth was expected to influence donor clonotype sharing. Several donors held about 5% of naive CD4 clonotypes in common.

The sample consisted of naive CD8+ T cells sorted from blood. The origin of this receptor is a man under 40 in good health. This chain joins TRBV14 and TRBJ1-4; D gene ambiguous. CDR3 coding DNA: TGTGCCAGCAGCCAAGTTGACGGTGAAAAACTGTTTTTT. Residues: CASSQVDGEKLFF.